Listed below are T cell receptor beta chains from one sample, sequenced in a study of T-cell memory formation after mild COVID-19. MiXCR was run by TCRdb on the 5' RACE reads, yielding one entry per CDR3 protein. The table records some 130,000 distinct CDR3 sequences, about a sixth of them present only once. The sequenced sample was PBMCs or a T cell subset sorted from them (not recorded which). Receptor source: an adult woman who had mild COVID-19 (a few samples of this study predate the infection). Cell type and time point are not known. The CDR3 runs from the conserved cysteine through the conserved F or W. Fields, in order: V gene, clone size, D gene, J gene, CDR3 protein, CDR3 DNA. A D gene is named only where the DNA matches it firmly. Clone size is given for some rows only: seen once, a few or many times, or a class if the clone is expanded.

V gene: TRBV29-1; clone size: few; D gene: .; J gene: TRBJ1-1; CDR3 protein: CSVGTWMNTEAFF; CDR3 DNA: TGCAGCGTGGGGACCTGGATGAACACTGAAGCTTTCTTT
V gene: TRBV7-2; clone size: .; D gene: .; J gene: TRBJ2-1; CDR3 protein: CASSLTMKSNEQFF; CDR3 DNA: TGTGCCAGCAGCTTGACTATGAAGTCCAATGAGCAGTTCTTC
V gene: TRBV4-3; clone size: few; D gene: .; J gene: TRBJ2-7; CDR3 protein: CASSQVSGFYEQYF; CDR3 DNA: TGCGCCAGCAGCCAAGTCTCTGGGTTCTACGAGCAGTACTTC
V gene: TRBV3-1; clone size: .; D gene: .; J gene: TRBJ1-2; CDR3 protein: CASSQQRNYGYTF; CDR3 DNA: TGTGCCAGCAGCCAACAGAGAAACTATGGCTACACCTTC
V gene: TRBV11-2; clone size: few; D gene: .; J gene: TRBJ2-7; CDR3 protein: CASSRADSYEQYF; CDR3 DNA: TGTGCCAGCAGTCGCGCGGACTCCTACGAGCAGTACTTC
V gene: TRBV11-1; clone size: .; D gene: .; J gene: TRBJ1-3; CDR3 protein: CASSFVDRALTSGNTIYF; CDR3 DNA: TGTGCCAGCAGCTTCGTTGACAGAGCACTTACCTCTGGAAACACCATATATTTT
V gene: TRBV20-1; clone size: .; D gene: .; J gene: TRBJ1-1; CDR3 protein: CSARIGAALDEAFF; CDR3 DNA: TGCAGTGCTAGGATCGGGGCGGCCCTAGATGAAGCTTTCTTT
V gene: TRBV27; clone size: .; D gene: .; J gene: TRBJ2-7; CDR3 protein: CASSYNTGGEQYF; CDR3 DNA: TGTGCCAGCAGTTACAACACAGGTGGGGAGCAGTACTTC
V gene: TRBV15; clone size: .; D gene: .; J gene: TRBJ2-5; CDR3 protein: CATSTYTGSETQYF; CDR3 DNA: TGTGCCACCAGCACATATACAGGGTCGGAGACCCAGTACTTC
V gene: TRBV6-2/TRBV6-3; clone size: .; D gene: TRBD2; J gene: TRBJ2-1; CDR3 protein: CASSYSGSGSSYNEQFF; CDR3 DNA: TGTGCCAGCAGTTACTCTGGTAGCGGGAGCTCCTACAATGAGCAGTTCTTC
V gene: TRBV5-4; clone size: few; D gene: .; J gene: TRBJ2-1; CDR3 protein: CATGGSHEQFF; CDR3 DNA: TGTGCCACCGGGGGTAGTCATGAGCAGTTCTTC
V gene: TRBV28; clone size: .; D gene: TRBD1; J gene: TRBJ2-3; CDR3 protein: CASGQGKHPQYF; CDR3 DNA: TGTGCCAGCGGACAGGGTAAACATCCGCAGTATTTT
V gene: TRBV6-2/TRBV6-3; clone size: .; D gene: TRBD2; J gene: TRBJ2-5; CDR3 protein: CASSLGLAGGPEETQYF; CDR3 DNA: TGTGCCAGCAGTTTGGGACTAGCGGGGGGGCCGGAAGAGACCCAGTACTTC
V gene: TRBV5-1; clone size: few; D gene: .; J gene: TRBJ2-1; CDR3 protein: CASKPESSYNEQFF; CDR3 DNA: TGCGCCAGCAAACCAGAAAGCTCCTACAATGAGCAGTTCTTC
V gene: TRBV24-1; clone size: few; D gene: TRBD2; J gene: TRBJ2-7; CDR3 protein: CATSDGLAGGYEQYF; CDR3 DNA: TGTGCCACCAGTGATGGGCTAGCGGGAGGATACGAGCAGTACTTC
V gene: TRBV25-1; clone size: .; D gene: .; J gene: TRBJ2-7; CDR3 protein: CASSGSRGPSSYEQYF; CDR3 DNA: TGTGCCAGCAGTGGGTCCCGTGGCCCCAGCTCCTACGAGCAGTACTTC
V gene: TRBV5-1; clone size: few; D gene: TRBD2; J gene: TRBJ2-3; CDR3 protein: CASSLGTSGGADTQYF; CDR3 DNA: TGCGCCAGCAGCTTGGGGACTAGCGGGGGGGCAGATACGCAGTATTTT
V gene: TRBV12-3/TRBV12-4; clone size: .; D gene: .; J gene: TRBJ2-5; CDR3 protein: CASSFPGRRGWETQYF; CDR3 DNA: TGTGCCAGCAGTTTTCCAGGACGAAGGGGGTGGGAGACCCAGTACTTC
V gene: TRBV12-3/TRBV12-4; clone size: few; D gene: .; J gene: TRBJ2-7; CDR3 protein: CASSLGGTPYEQYF; CDR3 DNA: TGTGCCAGCAGTTTAGGAGGGACACCCTACGAGCAGTACTTC
V gene: TRBV2; clone size: few; D gene: .; J gene: TRBJ2-5; CDR3 protein: CASGITETQYF; CDR3 DNA: TGTGCCAGCGGGATAACGGAGACCCAGTACTTC
V gene: TRBV12-3/TRBV12-4; clone size: .; D gene: TRBD1; J gene: TRBJ1-1; CDR3 protein: CASNLLGADRFNTEAFF; CDR3 DNA: TGTGCCAGCAACCTCCTTGGGGCGGACAGGTTTAACACTGAAGCTTTCTTT
V gene: TRBV7-9; clone size: few; D gene: .; J gene: TRBJ2-3; CDR3 protein: CASSLAGVVDTQYF; CDR3 DNA: TGTGCCAGCAGCTTAGCGGGAGTTGTGGATACGCAGTATTTT
V gene: TRBV12-3/TRBV12-4; clone size: .; D gene: TRBD1; J gene: TRBJ1-2; CDR3 protein: CASSLLLTGGGYTF; CDR3 DNA: TGTGCCAGCAGTCTATTATTGACAGGGGGTGGCTACACCTTC